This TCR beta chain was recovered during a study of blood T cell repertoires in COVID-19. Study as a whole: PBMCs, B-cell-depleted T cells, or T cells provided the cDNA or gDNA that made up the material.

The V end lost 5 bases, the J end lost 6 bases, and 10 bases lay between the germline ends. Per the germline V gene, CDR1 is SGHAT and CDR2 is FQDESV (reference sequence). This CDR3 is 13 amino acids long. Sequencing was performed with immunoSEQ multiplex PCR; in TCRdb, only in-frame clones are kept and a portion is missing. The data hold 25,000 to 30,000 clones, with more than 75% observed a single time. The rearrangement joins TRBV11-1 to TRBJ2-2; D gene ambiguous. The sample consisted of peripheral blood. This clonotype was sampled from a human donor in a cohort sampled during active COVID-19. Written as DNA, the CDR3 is TGTGCCAGCAGCATCCTAGGATCCGGGGAGCTGTTTTTT. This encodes CASSILGSGELFF. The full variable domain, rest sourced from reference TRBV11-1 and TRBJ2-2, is EAEVAQSPRYKITEKSQAVAFWCDPISGHATLYWYRQILGQGPELLVQFQDESVVDDSQLPKDRFSAERLKGVDSTLKIQPAELGDSAMYLCASSILGSGELFFGEGSRLTVL.